One and the same sample provided the 32 T cell receptor beta chains below, sequenced in a study of blood T cell repertoires in COVID-19. TCRdb keeps only in-frame clones here, not all; method: immunoSEQ multiplex PCR. The table shows roughly 100,000 clones, with more than 70% occurring only once. The sample consisted of peripheral blood. These receptors were taken from a woman between 25 and 40 years old with acute or convalescent COVID-19.

This sequence joins TRBV24-1 and TRBJ2-1, with 7 bases lining up with TRBD1. The V and J ends lost 4 bases and 0 bases, in that order; junction bases with no gene match: 11. Germline loops: CDR1 KGHDR, CDR2 SFDVKD. The CDR3 totals 18 residues. Here the CDR3 DNA reads TGTGCCACCAGTGACCGCAGAATGACAGGGAGCTCCTACAATGAGCAGTTCTTC. This translates into CATSDRRMTGSSYNEQFF.

This chain links TRBV25-1 with TRBJ1-6; 7 bases map to TRBD1. The CDR3 totals 17 residues. CDR1 is MGHDK and CDR2 is SYGVNS in the germline V gene. The J segment lost 8 bases and the V segment lost 6 bases, leaving 16 bases of the junction unmatched. The CDR3 nucleotides read TGTGCCAGCAGCCGGGACAGTATTTGGTTGGGGGATTCACCCCTCCACTTT. Amino acid sequence: CASSRDSIWLGDSPLHF.

This chain uses TRBV6-5 with TRBJ1-2, with 7 bases matching TRBD1. V gave up 2 bases and J gave up 8 bases; unmatched junction bases: 5. CDR1 is MNHEY and CDR2 is SVGAGI in the germline V gene. The CDR3 totals 13 residues. The DNA for the CDR3 is TGTGCCAGCAGTTACATGCAGGGGGGAGGCTACACCTTC. The encoded protein is CASSYMQGGGYTF.

The chain joins TRBV27 to TRBJ1-5, with 8 bases that match TRBD1. The junction had 8 bases not matched to a gene; V was cut back by 5 bases and J by 2 bases. The CDR3 covers 16 residues. The germline CDR1 and CDR2 sequences are MNHEY and SMNVEV (reference sequence). CDR3 amino acids: CASSLTGQGRNQPQHF. CDR3 nucleotides: TGTGCCAGCAGTCTCACCGGACAGGGCCGCAATCAGCCCCAGCATTTT.

The genes are TRBV12-5 and TRBJ2-7; 7 bases are shared with TRBD1. The germline CDR1 and CDR2 sequences are LGHNT and FRNRAP. CDR3 length equals 11 residues. V lost 9 bases and J lost 4; bases outside the gene matches: 3. CDR3 amino acids: CASRDRYEQYF. The CDR3 bases are TGTGCTAGCCGGGACAGATACGAGCAGTACTTC.

The genes are TRBV18 and TRBJ2-3; TRBD1 is a possible D gene (6 bases). Trimming pared 6 bases from V and 4 bases from J, leaving 17 bases between. Germline V gene data show CDR1 as KGHSH and CDR2 as LQKENI. The CDR3 runs to 15 residues. The CDR3: CASSPRDTNPDTQYF. For the CDR3, the DNA is TGTGCCAGCTCCCCCCGGGACACCAATCCAGATACGCAGTATTTT.

The chain employs TRBV21-1 and TRBJ2-1; the DNA was not compared with TRBD1, the D call given in the table. TRBV21-1 is noted as a pseudogene. The CDR3 length is 16 residues. In nucleotides, the CDR3 is TGTGCCAGTATACCTCCCCAGGAGGGGGCTTACAATGAGCAGTTCTTC. Translating gives CASIPPQEGAYNEQFF.

The chain employs TRBV19 and TRBJ1-1, with no clear D. This CDR3 contains 15 residues. Germline loops: CDR1 LNHDA, CDR2 SQIVND (reference sequence). V was trimmed by 0 bases and J by 4 bases, leaving 12 bases between them. CDR3 protein: CASSIETGRGTEAFF. CDR3 sequence (DNA): TGTGCCAGTAGTATAGAAACGGGTCGGGGCACTGAAGCTTTCTTT.

This clone was seen a handful of times. The chain employs TRBV7-3 and TRBJ2-1; TRBD1 matches 9 bases. CDR3 length equals 14 residues. Germline CDR1 reads SGHTA; CDR2 reads FQGTGA. Unmatched junction bases numbered 4, after V lost 5 bases and J lost 5 bases. CDR3 region: CASSRTGDHNEQFF. CDR3 DNA sequence: TGTGCCAGCAGCCGGACAGGGGACCACAATGAGCAGTTCTTC.

The V gene is TRBV28, the J gene TRBJ2-7; tentative D call: TRBD1 (5 bases). The CDR3 extends over 14 amino acids. Looked up from germline, CDR1 is MDHEN and CDR2 is SYDVKM. V was pared by 6 bases and J by 2 bases, with 14 bases between. CDR3 coding DNA: TGTGCCAGCAGCGACAGCAGAACAGCCTACGAGCAGTACTTC. Amino acids: CASSDSRTAYEQYF.

The V gene is TRBV24-1, the J gene TRBJ1-2; 7 bases are shared with TRBD1. The germline V gene encodes CDR1 KGHDR and CDR2 SFDVKD. With V trimmed by 3 bases and J by 5 bases, 5 bases remained unmatched. CDR3 length: 14 amino acids. In nucleotides, the CDR3 is TGTGCCACCAGTGATCCGACAGGGAGGTATGGCTACACCTTC. Amino acid sequence: CATSDPTGRYGYTF.

This clone was recorded only once. This sequence joins TRBV19 and TRBJ1-6; D is possibly TRBD1 (6 bases). Germline V gives CDR1 LNHDA, CDR2 SQIVND (reference sequence). Trimming removed 3 bases at V and 2 bases at J, with 11 bases between. CDR3 length equals 16 residues. Here the CDR3 DNA reads TGTGCCAGTAGTATGGATGGGGGCACCTATAATTCACCCCTCCACTTT. This sequence encodes CASSMDGGTYNSPLHF.

This clone appeared once. This chain uses TRBV25-1 with TRBJ1-1; no definite D call. This CDR3 spans 15 amino acids. The germline V gene encodes CDR1 MGHDK and CDR2 SYGVNS. Trimming removed 1 base from V and 4 bases from J, with 13 bases in between. In DNA, the CDR3 is TGTGCCAGCAGTGAATTCGTGGGCGATAGCACTGAAGCTTTCTTT. The encoded protein is CASSEFVGDSTEAFF.

The chain has TRBV6-5 and TRBJ1-1, with 8 bases matching TRBD1. The CDR3 has 15 residues. Losses at the gene ends were 6 bases for V and 4 bases for J; bases not matched to a gene: 10. From germline, CDR1 is MNHEY and CDR2 SVGAGI. CDR3 region: CASSAQGASGTEAFF. In nucleotides, the CDR3 is TGTGCCAGCAGCGCCCAGGGGGCGTCGGGCACTGAAGCTTTCTTT.

In DNA form, the CDR3 reads TGCGCCAGCAGCCAAGATTGGGCAGGGCGCTTAGCTAACTATGGCTACACCTTC. This sequence encodes CASSQDWAGRLANYGYTF. The chain employs TRBV4-1 and TRBJ1-2, with a tentative D call TRBD1 (5 bases). CDR1 MGHRA and CDR2 YSYEKL come from the germline V gene. The V and J ends lost 0 bases and 0 bases respectively, with 17 bases between them. The CDR3 loop spans 18 amino acids.

This sequence joins TRBV7-9 and TRBJ1-4; D is perhaps TRBD1 (5 bases). This CDR3 spans 13 amino acids. Germline values: CDR1 SEHNR, CDR2 FQNEAQ (reference sequence). Trimming took off 3 bases at V and 11 bases at J, with 13 bases between the two ends. CDR3: CASSFDHRQKLFF. In DNA, the CDR3 is TGTGCCAGCAGCTTTGACCACAGACAGAAACTGTTTTTT.

V usage is TRBV5-1 and J usage is TRBJ1-1, with 7 bases that match TRBD1. Germline loops: CDR1 SGHRS, CDR2 YFSETQ. V lost 4 bases, J lost 4 bases, and 4 bases stayed unmatched. This CDR3 has 13 residues. The CDR3 reads CASSVTGVTEAFF. The CDR3 DNA follows: TGCGCCAGCAGCGTTACAGGGGTCACTGAAGCTTTCTTT.

This clone was recorded only once. The chain links TRBV2 to TRBJ2-2, with D possibly matching TRBD1 (5 bases). The CDR3 is 13 amino acids. Trimming removed 2 bases from V and 6 bases from J, with 7 bases in between. Germline V lookup: CDR1 SNHLY, CDR2 FYNNEI. The CDR3 nucleotides are TGTGCCAGCAGTGAAACCAGGGCCGGGGAGCTGTTTTTT. Protein: CASSETRAGELFF.

The chain employs TRBV5-1 and TRBJ1-2, with D possibly matching TRBD1 (6 bases). CDR3 length: 15 residues. V was pared by 0 bases and J by 1 base, with 10 bases between. From germline, CDR1 is SGHRS and CDR2 YFSETQ. The CDR3 region has the DNA TGCGCCAGCAGCTTGGTCGGCAGGGGTAACTATGGCTACACCTTC. Residues: CASSLVGRGNYGYTF.

This clone was detected only a few times. The chain employs TRBV6-5 and TRBJ1-5; tentative D call: TRBD1 (5 bases). The V end lost 2 bases, the J end lost 7 bases, and 12 bases lay between the germline ends. The CDR3 contains 14 residues. Germline values: CDR1 MNHEY, CDR2 SVGAGI. The CDR3 bases are TGTGCCAGCAGTTACCGGGGGAGGGACCAGCCCCAGCATTTT. As protein: CASSYRGRDQPQHF.

V is TRBV7-9 and J is TRBJ1-2, with 9 bases identical to TRBD1. This CDR3 region has 13 residues. Germline lookup yields CDR1 SEHNR and CDR2 FQNEAQ (reference sequence). Trimming removed 5 bases from V and 5 bases from J; junction bases left unmatched: 3. The CDR3 here is CASSLDRGYGYTF. The CDR3 DNA follows: TGTGCCAGCAGCCTTGACAGGGGGTATGGCTACACCTTC.

The chain has TRBV13 and TRBJ2-7, with D tentatively TRBD2 (6 bases). The CDR3 totals 15 residues. V was clipped by 4 bases and J by 1 base, with 14 bases between them. Germline values: CDR1 PRHDT, CDR2 FYEKMQ (reference sequence). The CDR3 here is CASSSSQRVSYEQYF. CDR3 coding DNA: TGTGCCAGCAGCTCCAGCCAGCGGGTGTCCTACGAGCAGTACTTC.

The rearrangement joins TRBV19 to TRBJ2-4, with D possibly matching TRBD2 (5 bases). The CDR3 consists of 16 residues. V was trimmed by 4 bases and J by 6 bases, leaving 19 bases between them. CDR1 is LNHDA, CDR2 SQIVND, per germline (reference sequence). In DNA form, the CDR3 reads TGTGCCAGTAGTACCCTCCCACGACGGGATGGAAACATTCAGTACTTC. Translated: CASSTLPRRDGNIQYF.

CDR3 region: CATSPGVSTDTQYF. Written as DNA, the CDR3 is TGTGCCACCTCCCCCGGGGTCAGCACAGATACGCAGTATTTT. The J gene is TRBJ2-3, the V gene TRBV28; TRBD2 might be the D (5 bases). V was shortened by 10 bases and J by 0 bases, with 14 bases between the two germline ends. From germline, CDR1 is MDHEN and CDR2 SYDVKM. The CDR3 covers 14 residues. Filled out from reference TRBV28 and TRBJ2-3, the complete variable domain reads DVKVTQSSRYLVKRTGEKVFLECVQDMDHENMFWYRQDPGLGLRLIYFSYDVKMKEKGDIPEGYSVSREKKERFSLILESASTNQTSMYLCATSPGVSTDTQYFGPGTRLTVL.

The V gene is TRBV6-5, the J gene TRBJ2-7; TRBD1 aligns across 10 bases. The germline gives CDR1 MNHEY, CDR2 SVGAGI. This CDR3 has 15 amino acids. Unmatched junction bases numbered 6, after V lost 5 bases and J lost 2 bases. Here the CDR3 reads CASSRRQGAPYEQYF. The CDR3 DNA reads TGTGCCAGCAGTAGGAGACAGGGGGCACCCTACGAGCAGTACTTC.

The chain recombines TRBV11-2 with TRBJ1-2; weak D call: TRBD1 (5 bases). This CDR3 is 15 amino acids long. Per germline, CDR1 SGHAT and CDR2 FQNNGV. The V gene lost 1 base and the J gene lost 5 bases, with 14 bases spanning the gap. The CDR3 region is CASSLGGQGAYGYTF. In DNA form, the CDR3 reads TGTGCCAGCAGCTTAGGGGGCCAAGGGGCTTATGGCTACACCTTC.

The V call is TRBV29-1, the J call TRBJ1-2; D not certain. V was shortened by 2 bases and J by 5 bases, with 6 bases between the two germline ends. Per the germline V gene, CDR1 is SQVTM and CDR2 is ANQGSEA. The CDR3 covers 11 residues. CDR3 nucleotide sequence: TGCAGCGTTGAAACTTGGTATGGCTACACCTTC. Translation gives CSVETWYGYTF.

This rearrangement joins TRBV11-3 to TRBJ2-3; TRBD2 matches at 12 bases. CDR3 length: 16 amino acids. Germline lookup yields CDR1 SGHNT and CDR2 YENEEA. V shed 5 bases, J shed 2 bases, and the junction held 5 bases outside the gene matches. The CDR3 DNA reads as TGTGCCAGCAGCCGCCGACTAGCGGGGGCCACAGATACGCAGTATTTT. This encodes CASSRRLAGATDTQYF.

The chain links TRBV28 to TRBJ1-2; TRBD1 matches at 9 bases. CDR1 MDHEN and CDR2 SYDVKM come from the germline V gene. This CDR3 region has 15 residues. After removal of 3 bases from V and 6 bases from J, the junction contained 8 bases not matched to a gene. Here the CDR3 reads CASSLGDRASHGYTF. Written as DNA, the CDR3 is TGTGCCAGCAGTTTGGGGGACAGGGCGTCGCATGGCTACACCTTC.

The J gene is TRBJ1-5, the V gene TRBV19; the match to TRBD1 covers 11 bases. The V gene end was trimmed by 5 bases and the J gene end by 7 bases; junction bases not matched to a gene: 10. The germline gives CDR1 LNHDA, CDR2 SQIVND (reference sequence). The length of the CDR3 is 16 residues. The CDR3 loop is CASSPWMDRGHQPQHF. The CDR3 bases are TGTGCCAGTAGTCCTTGGATGGACAGGGGGCACCAGCCCCAGCATTTT.

The chain uses TRBV27 and TRBJ1-2; the D gene is possibly TRBD1 (6 bases). Germline assignment: CDR1 MNHEY and CDR2 SMNVEV (reference sequence). V lost 5 bases to trimming and J lost 2 bases, with 12 bases between them. This CDR3 is built from 14 residues. The CDR3 sequence: CASSIGGPNYGYTF. CDR3 nucleotides: TGTGCCAGCAGTATAGGGGGTCCCAACTATGGCTACACCTTC.

The chain joins TRBV7-2 to TRBJ2-7, with D possibly being TRBD1 (7 bases). The length of the CDR3 is 15 residues. Germline V gives CDR1 SGHTA, CDR2 FQGNSA. V shed 4 bases and J shed 2 bases, with 15 bases lying between them. For the CDR3, the DNA is TGTGCCAGCAGCTACACAGGGGCGGGAACCTACGAGCAGTACTTC. Translation gives CASSYTGAGTYEQYF.